The next 32 T cell receptor beta chains were all read from a single sample in a study of cytomegalovirus exposure and HLA in healthy donors. Vbeta (60) and Jbeta (13) primers were used in the PCR. Method: immunoSEQ multiplex PCR; TCRdb's copy keeps in-frame clones and lacks some. The sample shows around 220,000 clones, about 83% of them seen only once. The sequenced sample consisted of PBMCs. Source of these receptors: a girl aged 5-17 years in good health and CMV-seronegative.

The J gene is TRBJ1-2, the V gene TRBV19; a weak D match, TRBD1 (5 bases). The CDR3 runs 16 residues. Trimming removed 3 bases from V and 2 bases from J, with 16 bases in between. Germline CDR1 reads LNHDA; CDR2 reads SQIVND (reference sequence). CDR3 coding DNA: TGTGCCAGTAGTATCGCCCCCGCTCAGGGAAACTATGGCTACACCTTC. Translation gives CASSIAPAQGNYGYTF.

V is TRBV5-1 and J is TRBJ1-2; TRBD1 matches at 8 bases. The CDR3 contains 15 residues. Looked up from germline, CDR1 is SGHRS and CDR2 is YFSETQ. V was pared by 0 bases and J by 7 bases, with 8 bases of the junction left unmatched. CDR3 sequence reads: CASSLALGTGIGYTF. The CDR3 bases are TGCGCCAGCAGCTTGGCCCTCGGGACAGGAATTGGCTACACCTTC.

The rearrangement links TRBV28 to TRBJ2-2; D not resolved. The germline V gene encodes CDR1 MDHEN and CDR2 SYDVKM. This CDR3 contains 13 residues. The V end lost 8 bases, the J end lost 1 base, and 8 bases lay between the germline ends. The CDR3 reads CASAPGNTGELFF. The CDR3 nucleotides read TGTGCCAGCGCGCCCGGGAACACCGGGGAGCTGTTTTTT.

V is TRBV5-6 and J is TRBJ1-3, with D hard to call. Trimming took off 0 bases at V and 2 bases at J, with 12 bases between the two ends. Germline CDR1 SGHDT, CDR2 YYEEEE. The CDR3 covers 16 residues. CDR3 DNA sequence: TGTGCCAGCAGCTTGGCTCGACCAGGCACTGGAAACACCATATATTTT. Translated: CASSLARPGTGNTIYF.

The chain employs TRBV5-6 and TRBJ2-1; 9 bases align to TRBD1. The CDR3 contains 15 residues. The V and J ends lost 4 bases and 10 bases, in that order; junction bases with no gene match: 12. Germline values: CDR1 SGHDT, CDR2 YYEEEE. The CDR3 coding sequence is TGTGCCAGCAGCCAACAGGGGGCTTTCGTTCAGGAGCAGTTCTTC. Amino acid sequence: CASSQQGAFVQEQFF.

The rearrangement uses TRBV2 and TRBJ1-2; TRBD1 aligns across 9 bases. V gave up 10 bases and J gave up 8 bases; unmatched junction bases: 11. Germline V lookup: CDR1 SNHLY, CDR2 FYNNEI. The CDR3 covers 13 residues. The CDR3 coding sequence is TGTGCCACCAGAGTCACAGGGGGCCGCGGCTACACCTTC. Translating gives CATRVTGGRGYTF.

This chain links TRBV5-4 with TRBJ2-5; the match to TRBD1 covers 9 bases. Trimming removed 6 bases from V and 4 bases from J; junction bases left unmatched: 10. CDR3 length: 15 amino acids. CDR1 is SGHNT, CDR2 YYREEE, per germline (reference sequence). In DNA, the CDR3 is TGTGCCAGCACCGCCGGGACAGGGATTATAGAGACCCAGTACTTC. It is translated as CASTAGTGIIETQYF.

The CDR3 coding sequence is TGCGCCAGCAGCTCCGAGGATTCGAAAGTCTTGTCCTCGTCGTCAGCGAACACTGAAGCTTTCTTT. It encodes CASSSEDSKVLSSSSANTEAFF. V usage is TRBV5-1 and J usage is TRBJ1-1; D unresolved. The ends were cut back, 3 bases at V and 1 base at J, with 34 bases in the middle. CDR1 SGHRS and CDR2 YFSETQ come from the germline V gene. The CDR3 length is 22 residues.

CDR3 nucleotides: TGTGCCAGCAGTGGGACAGGGGGTGAGCAGTACTTC. It specifies CASSGTGGEQYF. This chain joins TRBV6-5 and TRBJ2-7; TRBD1 matches at 11 bases. The CDR3 is 12 residues long. V shed 5 bases, J shed 7 bases, and the junction held 1 base outside the gene matches. Germline V gene lookup returns CDR1 MNHEY and CDR2 SVGAGI.

The chain links TRBV4-1 to TRBJ1-1, with 7 bases matching TRBD1. The germline V gene encodes CDR1 MGHRA and CDR2 YSYEKL. There are 16 residues in the CDR3. The junction had 5 bases not matched to a gene; V was cut back by 1 base and J by 0 bases. CDR3 amino acids: CASSQGGGGLNTEAFF. CDR3 sequence (DNA): TGCGCCAGCAGCCAAGGCGGAGGGGGCCTGAACACTGAAGCTTTCTTT.

The rearrangement links TRBV4-2 to TRBJ1-6; maybe TRBD1 (6 bases). Trimming took off 5 bases at V and 5 bases at J, with 16 bases between the two ends. The CDR3 is 16 residues long. Germline CDR1 and CDR2: LGHNA and YNFKEQ. The CDR3 DNA reads TGTGCCAGCAGCTCAGAAGGGGGGGCCAATAATTCACCCCTCCACTTT. Its protein is CASSSEGGANNSPLHF.

The genes are TRBV6-5 and TRBJ1-3, with D unresolved. Germline CDR1 reads MNHEY; CDR2 reads SVGAGI. Trimming removed 5 bases at V and 2 bases at J, with 7 bases between. CDR3 size: 13 residues. In DNA form, the CDR3 reads TGTGCCAGCAGTGCCGAGGCTGGAAACACCATATATTTT. Its translation: CASSAEAGNTIYF.

V gene TRBV4-2 combines with J gene TRBJ1-3, with D maybe TRBD1 (5 bases). The CDR3 is made up of 17 amino acids. V was cut by 0 bases and J by 5 bases, with 17 bases left in between. The germline V gene encodes CDR1 LGHNA and CDR2 YNFKEQ. The CDR3 is CASSQDLLRTSRNTIYF. The CDR3 DNA is TGTGCCAGCAGCCAAGATCTTTTGAGGACATCAAGAAACACCATATATTTT.

The V and J genes are TRBV18 and TRBJ2-7; 9 nucleotides line up with TRBD1. Per the germline V gene, CDR1 is KGHSH and CDR2 is LQKENI. V lost 0 bases and J lost 5; bases outside the gene matches: 5. The CDR3 totals 15 residues. CDR3 protein: CASSPPGTGLHEQYF. The CDR3 nucleotides read TGTGCCAGCTCACCACCTGGGACAGGGTTGCACGAGCAGTACTTC.

The rearrangement links TRBV2 to TRBJ1-2; no definite D call. Deletions cut 5 bases from V and 3 bases from J, with 13 bases between. CDR1 SNHLY and CDR2 FYNNEI come from the germline V gene. This CDR3 has 14 residues. This CDR3 is CASSPTQVDYGYTF. CDR3 nucleotides: TGTGCCAGCAGTCCTACCCAGGTAGACTATGGCTACACCTTC.

The CDR3 DNA is TGTGCCAGCAGTGCCCTACTAGCGCCTGAGCAGTTCTTC. Translated, it gives CASSALLAPEQFF. This rearrangement joins TRBV6-4 to TRBJ2-1; TRBD2 matches 7 bases. Germline CDR1 MRHNA, CDR2 SNTAGT. With 4 bases clipped from V and 9 bases from J, the junction kept 6 bases outside the gene matches. The CDR3 is 13 amino acids.

The chain is built from TRBV4-1 and TRBJ2-1; TRBD2 matches at 7 bases. Unmatched junction bases numbered 13, after V lost 0 bases and J lost 8 bases. The CDR3 runs to 17 residues. Germline V gene lookup returns CDR1 MGHRA and CDR2 YSYEKL. CDR3 nucleotides: TGCGCCAGCAGCCAAGACCCTGGGGGGTTAGCGGGCGATGAGCAGTTCTTC. It encodes CASSQDPGGLAGDEQFF.

This sequence joins TRBV5-1 and TRBJ2-7; 8 positions agree with TRBD1. This CDR3 spans 13 amino acids. V gave up 4 bases and J gave up 12 bases; unmatched junction bases: 12. From germline, CDR1 is SGHRS and CDR2 YFSETQ. The CDR3 loop reads CASSIDLGQAAYF. As DNA, the CDR3 is TGCGCCAGCAGCATAGACCTGGGACAGGCCGCGTACTTC.

CDR3 bases: TGTGCCAGCTCACCACCATCAGCAGATACGCAGTATTTT. This encodes CASSPPSADTQYF. The J gene is TRBJ2-3, the V gene TRBV18; the D is unclear. Per germline, CDR1 KGHSH and CDR2 LQKENI. The CDR3 sequence is 13 residues long. V lost 0 bases to trimming and J lost 4 bases, with 5 bases between them.

The chain uses TRBV4-2 and TRBJ1-2, with D unclear. Trimming removed 1 base from V and 7 bases from J, with 4 bases in between. The CDR3 totals 11 residues. Per the germline V gene, CDR1 is LGHNA and CDR2 is YNFKEQ. The CDR3 region is CASSQGGGYTF. In DNA form, the CDR3 reads TGTGCCAGCAGCCAAGGCGGTGGCTACACCTTC.

This clone was recorded once. The rearrangement links TRBV5-1 to TRBJ1-2, with 9 bases matching TRBD1. The V gene's germline CDR1 is SGHRS and CDR2 YFSETQ. CDR3 length: 13 amino acids. Unmatched junction bases numbered 9, after V lost 5 bases and J lost 10 bases. The DNA for the CDR3 is TGCGCCAGCAGTCTCTCGGGACAGGGTGCCTACACCTTC. It specifies CASSLSGQGAYTF.

The chain couples TRBV27 to TRBJ2-1; 7 bases align to TRBD1. V was clipped by 7 bases and J by 2 bases; unmatched bases: 11. CDR1 MNHEY and CDR2 SMNVEV come from the germline V gene (reference sequence). CDR3 length: 16 amino acids. The CDR3 here is CASITNKGAAYNEQFF. The CDR3 nucleotides read TGTGCCAGCATTACTAATAAGGGGGCCGCCTACAATGAGCAGTTCTTC.

In this sample, this clone turned up a few times. This chain links TRBV6-5 with TRBJ1-2, with 8 bases aligning to TRBD1. Per the germline V gene, CDR1 is MNHEY and CDR2 is SVGAGI. CDR3 length: 15 residues. V lost 8 bases to trimming and J lost 5 bases; unmatched junction nucleotides: 13. The DNA for the CDR3 is TGTGCCAGCCGACGCCCCGGACAGGGTTCATATGGCTACACCTTC. The encoded protein is CASRRPGQGSYGYTF.

This chain joins TRBV5-1 and TRBJ2-1; 11 bases line up with TRBD2. Per germline, CDR1 SGHRS and CDR2 YFSETQ. This CDR3 region has 17 residues. Germline trimming cut 2 bases from V and 3 bases from J; bases unmatched to any gene: 7. The CDR3 sequence: CASSFTSGSPNYNEQFF. In DNA form, the CDR3 reads TGCGCCAGCAGCTTTACTAGCGGGAGCCCAAACTACAATGAGCAGTTCTTC. Variable domain in full (rest from reference TRBV5-1 and TRBJ2-1): KAGVTQTPRYLIKTRGQQVTLSCSPISGHRSVSWYQQTPGQGLQFLFEYFSETQRNKGNFPGRFSGRQFSNSRSEMNVSTLELGDSALYLCASSFTSGSPNYNEQFFGPGTRLTVL.

This chain links TRBV6-1 with TRBJ1-6; 7 nucleotides line up with TRBD1. The CDR3 contains 15 residues. Unmatched junction bases numbered 7, after V lost 2 bases and J lost 9 bases. Germline CDR1 and CDR2: MNHNS and SASEGT. The CDR3 loop reads CASSEQTGQSSPLHF. As DNA, the CDR3 is TGTGCCAGCAGTGAACAGACAGGGCAAAGTTCACCCCTCCACTTT.

The chain employs TRBV6-5 and TRBJ1-1; D gene ambiguous. The CDR3 runs 16 residues. Germline loops: CDR1 MNHEY, CDR2 SVGAGI. Trimming cost V 4 bases and J 0 bases, with 15 bases left between them. Here the CDR3 DNA reads TGTGCCAGCAGTTTCACCTCCGCGGGCATGAACACTGAAGCTTTCTTT. This encodes CASSFTSAGMNTEAFF.

The V call is TRBV6-4, the J call TRBJ1-2; D unresolved. The CDR3 loop spans 14 amino acids. Germline V gives CDR1 MRHNA, CDR2 SNTAGT. Trimming stripped 4 bases from V and 3 bases from J, with 12 bases between. In nucleotides, the CDR3 is TGTGCCAGCAGTGTCGGAAAGGGAGACTATGGCTACACCTTC. Translating gives CASSVGKGDYGYTF.

The chain employs TRBV19 and TRBJ2-1; 7 bases fit TRBD1. Germline V gene data show CDR1 as LNHDA and CDR2 as SQIVND (reference sequence). The CDR3 extends over 16 amino acids. Unmatched junction bases numbered 12, after V lost 3 bases and J lost 7 bases. The CDR3 region has the DNA TGTGCCAGTAGTATCACAAAGAGGGGGCTGAGGAATGAGCAGTTCTTC. Its translation is CASSITKRGLRNEQFF. Combining the CDR3 with reference TRBV19 and TRBJ2-1 gives the whole variable domain DGGITQSPKYLFRKEGQNVTLSCEQNLNHDAMYWYRQDPGQGLRLIYYSQIVNDFQKGDIAEGYSVSREKKESFPLTVTSAQKNPTAFYLCASSITKRGLRNEQFFGPGTRLTVL.

V usage is TRBV19 and J usage is TRBJ1-1, with D unresolved. Trimming cost V 6 bases and J 4 bases, with 12 bases left between them. The CDR3 spans 13 residues. Germline CDR1 LNHDA, CDR2 SQIVND (reference sequence). The CDR3 region has the DNA TGTGCCAGTAGAGAGGCCCGGGGCACTGAAGCTTTCTTT. Translating gives CASREARGTEAFF.

The chain is built from TRBV2 and TRBJ1-3; D unclear. The CDR3 is made up of 10 amino acids. The V end was cut by 11 bases, the J end by 4 bases, with 6 bases between. CDR1 is SNHLY, CDR2 FYNNEI, per germline. The CDR3 DNA follows: TGTGCCTCGGGGGGAAACACCATATATTTT. The encoded protein is CASGGNTIYF.

This chain links TRBV2 with TRBJ2-5; possible D gene TRBD2, 6 bases. CDR3 length equals 17 residues. V lost 4 bases, J lost 5 bases, and 23 bases lay in between. CDR1 is SNHLY and CDR2 is FYNNEI in the germline V gene. CDR3: CASSGYLARPAGETQYF. CDR3 nucleotide sequence: TGTGCCAGCAGTGGATACCTAGCGCGCCCAGCCGGGGAGACCCAGTACTTC.

The CDR3 loop is CASSWGGGNNEQFF. The DNA of the CDR3 is TGTGCCAGCAGCTGGGGCGGGGGAAACAATGAGCAGTTCTTC. V and J are TRBV2 and TRBJ2-1; 7 positions agree with TRBD2. Unmatched junction bases numbered 7, after V lost 6 bases and J lost 5 bases. This CDR3 comprises 14 residues. Germline CDR1 reads SNHLY; CDR2 reads FYNNEI.